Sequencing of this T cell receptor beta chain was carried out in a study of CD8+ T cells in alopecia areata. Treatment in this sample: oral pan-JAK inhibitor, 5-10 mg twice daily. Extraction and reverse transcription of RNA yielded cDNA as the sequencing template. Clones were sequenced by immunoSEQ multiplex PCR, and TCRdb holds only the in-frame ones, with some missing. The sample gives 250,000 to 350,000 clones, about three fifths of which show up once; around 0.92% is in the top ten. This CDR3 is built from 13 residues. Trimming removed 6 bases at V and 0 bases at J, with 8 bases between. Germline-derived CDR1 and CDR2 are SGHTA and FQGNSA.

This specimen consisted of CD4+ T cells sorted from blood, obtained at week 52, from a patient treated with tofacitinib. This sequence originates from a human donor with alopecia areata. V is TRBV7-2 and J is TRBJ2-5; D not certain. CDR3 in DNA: TGTGCCAGCAGAGAATCGCACCAAGAGACCCAGTACTTC. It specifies CASRESHQETQYF.